These 5 T cell receptor beta chains were all obtained from the same sample, sequenced in a study of blood T cell repertoires in COVID-19. Produced via immunoSEQ multiplex PCR; TCRdb's table is partial and in-frame only. In the table there are some 95,000 clones, 85% to 95% of which are singletons. The sequencing sample was made of peripheral blood. The receptor source for this set is a human donor with active COVID-19. The donor label of this sample is uncertain.

This clone was seen a handful of times. This chain connects TRBV19 to TRBJ1-6, with D uncertain. V lost 9 bases and J 6 bases, leaving 18 bases between the germline ends. The CDR3 is 15 amino acids. Germline V gene data show CDR1 as LNHDA and CDR2 as SQIVND (reference sequence). The CDR3 DNA sequence: TGTGCCAGCCGGACCGGCGGGTCGCGTAATTCACCCCTCCACTTT. Translated: CASRTGGSRNSPLHF.

The J gene is TRBJ2-1, the V gene TRBV27, with D maybe TRBD2 (5 bases). This CDR3 contains 14 residues. The V gene's germline CDR1 is MNHEY and CDR2 SMNVEV (reference sequence). Trimming took 5 bases from V and 4 from J, leaving 12 bases between them. CDR3 nucleotide sequence: TGTGCCAGCAGTGCCACCCGGGGTTACAATGAGCAGTTCTTC. Its protein is CASSATRGYNEQFF.

The rearrangement joins TRBV21-1 to TRBJ1-3; the table gives TRBD1 as D, unverified against the DNA. TRBV21-1 is a pseudogene locus. This CDR3 region has 17 residues. In DNA, the CDR3 is TGTGCCAGCAGCAAAATCGAATTAACAGGAACTGGAAACACCATATATTTT. Protein sequence: CASSKIELTGTGNTIYF.

The CDR3 region is CASSVDSPLDEQFF. DNA of the CDR3: TGTGCCAGCAGCGTGGATTCCCCTTTAGATGAGCAGTTCTTC. The rearrangement joins TRBV5-4 to TRBJ2-1; no definite D call. Between the trimmed V and J ends, which lost 4 bases and 8 bases, there was a span of 16 bases. There are 14 residues in the CDR3. Germline assignment: CDR1 SGHNT and CDR2 YYREEE (reference sequence).

Here the CDR3 DNA reads TGCGCCAGCAGCTCCAGGGGCCTCGGCGATGAGCAGTTCTTC. It translates to CASSSRGLGDEQFF. The V call is TRBV5-1, the J call TRBJ2-1; a weak D match, TRBD1 (6 bases). The CDR3 has 14 residues. Per germline, CDR1 SGHRS and CDR2 YFSETQ. Trimming cost V 3 bases and J 8 bases, with 15 bases left between them.